These 20 T cell receptor beta chains came from one sample sequenced in a study of blood T cell repertoires in COVID-19. Using immunoSEQ multiplex PCR, the repertoire was profiled, and TCRdb retains in-frame clones only, with some absent. The table lists 300,000 or so clones, 70% to 90% of them singletons. The sequenced material came from peripheral blood. The origin of the receptors is a woman aged 45 to 65 who had recovered from COVID-19.

Here the CDR3 reads CASSQPDRVGGDEQFF. In nucleotides, the CDR3 is TGCGCCAGCAGCCAGCCCGACAGGGTGGGTGGGGATGAGCAGTTCTTC. The chain employs TRBV4-1 and TRBJ2-1; the match to TRBD1 covers 7 bases. The CDR3 runs 16 residues. Per germline, CDR1 MGHRA and CDR2 YSYEKL. V shed 3 bases, J shed 8 bases, and the junction held 13 bases outside the gene matches.

The J gene is TRBJ1-1, the V gene TRBV9; tentatively, D is TRBD1 (6 bases). Germline loops: CDR1 SGDLS, CDR2 YYNGEE. Trimming stripped 4 bases from V and 3 bases from J, with 10 bases between. This CDR3 comprises 13 residues. The CDR3 loop is CASSQGPDTEAFF. CDR3 nucleotides: TGTGCCAGCAGCCAGGGGCCAGACACTGAAGCTTTCTTT.

The chain is built from TRBV28 and TRBJ1-4; TRBD1 agrees at 7 bases. With 3 bases clipped from V and 8 bases from J, the junction kept 6 bases outside the gene matches. This CDR3 is 14 amino acids long. The germline V gene has CDR1 MDHEN and CDR2 SYDVKM. The CDR3 DNA reads as TGTGCCAGCAGTTTCCAGGGGGTCCGAGAAAAACTGTTTTTT. Translating it yields CASSFQGVREKLFF. Based on the CDR3 plus reference TRBV28 and TRBJ1-4, the full variable domain is DVKVTQSSRYLVKRTGEKVFLECVQDMDHENMFWYRQDPGLGLRLIYFSYDVKMKEKGDIPEGYSVSREKKERFSLILESASTNQTSMYLCASSFQGVREKLFFGSGTQLSVL.

The chain links TRBV30 to TRBJ1-2, with no clear D. The CDR3 has 13 residues. Germline values: CDR1 GTSNPN, CDR2 SVGIG (reference sequence). Trimming took off 3 bases at V and 7 bases at J, with 15 bases between the two ends. The CDR3 region has the DNA TGTGCCTGGAGGTCTCTAACCGGGAGTGGCTACACCTTC. As protein: CAWRSLTGSGYTF.

The chain uses TRBV6-5 and TRBJ1-2; D might be TRBD1 (6 bases). V was cut by 6 bases and J by 2 bases, with 13 bases left in between. The CDR3 loop spans 14 amino acids. Germline V gene sequence: CDR1 MNHEY, CDR2 SVGAGI. The DNA of the CDR3 is TGTGCCAGCAGGGCTCCAGACAGGAACTATGGCTACACCTTC. Its protein product is CASRAPDRNYGYTF.

V is TRBV9 and J is TRBJ2-5; 7 bases agree with TRBD2. The length of the CDR3 is 17 residues. J lost 5 bases, V lost 0 bases, and 13 bases had no gene match. Germline loops: CDR1 SGDLS, CDR2 YYNGEE. The CDR3 nucleotides read TGTGCCAGCAGCGTAGGGGGCCTGGGAGGGGAGGCTGAGACCCAGTACTTC. It translates to CASSVGGLGGEAETQYF.

This chain connects TRBV28 to TRBJ2-4, with D hard to call. The CDR3 covers 14 residues. Germline V gives CDR1 MDHEN, CDR2 SYDVKM. With 7 bases removed from V and 0 bases from J, the gap between germline ends came to 10 bases. The CDR3 sequence is CASTKRGAKNIQYF. In nucleotides, the CDR3 is TGTGCCAGCACCAAACGCGGAGCCAAAAACATTCAGTACTTC.

A remark on this clone: The same CDR3 arises from other DNA sequences in this sample as well. The V call is TRBV5-1, the J call TRBJ1-2; D might be TRBD1 (6 bases). There are 14 residues in the CDR3. The germline V gene has CDR1 SGHRS and CDR2 YFSETQ. V dropped 0 bases and J dropped 2 bases, with 8 bases sitting between them. CDR3 DNA sequence: TGCGCCAGCAGCTTGGGTCAGGGGAACTATGGCTACACCTTC. Its protein is CASSLGQGNYGYTF.

This clone occurred once. The gene calls are TRBV12-3 or TRBV12-4 and TRBJ2-1; D might be TRBD2 (5 bases). Between the trimmed V and J ends, which lost 6 bases and 10 bases, there was a span of 10 bases. The CDR3 consists of 11 residues. CDR3 loop: CASRDTREQFF. As DNA, the CDR3 is TGTGCCAGCAGGGATACTAGGGAGCAGTTCTTC.

The chain carries TRBV19 and TRBJ2-3; TRBD2 might be the D (6 bases). The V and J ends lost 7 bases and 0 bases respectively, with 11 bases between them. The CDR3 is made up of 14 amino acids. The germline CDR1 and CDR2 sequences are LNHDA and SQIVND (reference sequence). Written as DNA, the CDR3 is TGTGCCAGTAATTGGGCGGGGAGCACAGATACGCAGTATTTT. Residues: CASNWAGSTDTQYF.

The rearrangement uses TRBV9 and TRBJ2-1; TRBD2 agrees at 12 bases. J was trimmed by 7 bases and V by 3 bases; bases with no gene match: 5. From germline, CDR1 is SGDLS and CDR2 YYNGEE. The CDR3 covers 15 residues. Written as DNA, the CDR3 is TGTGCCAGCAGCGGGACTAGCGGGATAAAAAATGAGCAGTTCTTC. It specifies CASSGTSGIKNEQFF.

The gene calls are TRBV2 and TRBJ2-5; TRBD1 agrees at 10 bases. Germline loops: CDR1 SNHLY, CDR2 FYNNEI. V lost 4 bases and J lost 1; bases outside the gene matches: 3. The CDR3 runs 15 residues. CDR3 protein: CASSGTGGLQETQYF. In nucleotides, the CDR3 is TGTGCCAGCAGTGGGACAGGGGGTCTCCAAGAGACCCAGTACTTC.

The sample holds a few counts of this clone. The chain couples TRBV5-5 to TRBJ1-1; D is possibly TRBD1 (6 bases). The V and J ends lost 3 bases and 3 bases respectively, with 12 bases between them. From germline, CDR1 is SGHKS and CDR2 YYEKEE (reference sequence). This CDR3 is 14 amino acids long. CDR3 sequence (DNA): TGTGCCAGCAGCTGGCGGGGGGGCGACACTGAAGCTTTCTTT. The encoded protein is CASSWRGGDTEAFF.

J is TRBJ2-2 and V is TRBV6-5, with 7 bases aligning to TRBD1. Germline V CDR1 and CDR2: MNHEY, SVGAGI. The CDR3 totals 13 residues. V shed 7 bases, J shed 5 bases, and the junction held 4 bases outside the gene matches. The CDR3 DNA reads as TGTGCCAGCAATGTACAGGGGACCGGGGAGCTGTTTTTT. Amino acids: CASNVQGTGELFF.

A note on this clone: The sample holds other DNA sequences that translate to the same CDR3. The rearrangement uses TRBV9 and TRBJ2-2; D is ambiguous. The CDR3 covers 12 residues. The V gene's germline CDR1 is SGDLS and CDR2 YYNGEE. V was clipped by 1 base and J by 5 bases, with 3 bases between them. In DNA, the CDR3 is TGTGCCAGCAGCGTACGGACCGGGGAGCTGTTTTTT. Residues: CASSVRTGELFF.

The rearrangement uses TRBV9 and TRBJ2-7; 8 nucleotides agree with TRBD1. This CDR3 has 15 amino acids. The trim removed 3 bases at V and 5 bases at J, leaving 10 bases unmatched. Per the germline V gene, CDR1 is SGDLS and CDR2 is YYNGEE. The CDR3: CASSAQTGVPHEQYF. The CDR3 bases are TGTGCCAGCAGCGCCCAGACAGGGGTCCCACACGAGCAGTACTTC.

The rearrangement uses TRBV4-1 and TRBJ1-3; D gene ambiguous. Trimming shortened V by 2 bases and J by 0 bases, and 5 bases separated the two germline ends. CDR3 length equals 14 residues. From germline, CDR1 is MGHRA and CDR2 YSYEKL. CDR3 protein: CASSQPVSGNTIYF. The CDR3 DNA sequence: TGCGCCAGCAGCCAACCGGTCTCTGGAAACACCATATATTTT.

The V and J genes are TRBV29-1 and TRBJ2-3; the match to TRBD1 covers 7 bases. This CDR3 is 14 amino acids long. The junction had 14 bases not matched to a gene; V was cut back by 7 bases and J by 7 bases. Germline CDR1 and CDR2: SQVTM and ANQGSEA. Here the CDR3 DNA reads TGCAGCGCCGATGCGCGACAGGGTCGGAATACGCAGTATTTT. Translation: CSADARQGRNTQYF.

This clone appeared a few times. The genes are TRBV19 and TRBJ1-2; possible D gene TRBD1, 5 bases. The germline CDR1 and CDR2 sequences are LNHDA and SQIVND (reference sequence). V gave up 10 bases and J gave up 7 bases, with 16 bases separating them. The CDR3 contains 12 residues. Here the CDR3 DNA reads TGTGCCACCGCGGGGGTGATGCGTGGCTACACCTTC. As protein: CATAGVMRGYTF.

The chain uses TRBV2 and TRBJ2-7; no clear D. CDR1 is SNHLY, CDR2 FYNNEI, per germline. The CDR3 has 14 residues. V lost 10 bases and J 1 base, leaving 17 bases between the germline ends. CDR3 in DNA: TGTGCCATCACGCGGAGCCATGGTTCCTACGAGCAGTACTTC. Translating it yields CAITRSHGSYEQYF.